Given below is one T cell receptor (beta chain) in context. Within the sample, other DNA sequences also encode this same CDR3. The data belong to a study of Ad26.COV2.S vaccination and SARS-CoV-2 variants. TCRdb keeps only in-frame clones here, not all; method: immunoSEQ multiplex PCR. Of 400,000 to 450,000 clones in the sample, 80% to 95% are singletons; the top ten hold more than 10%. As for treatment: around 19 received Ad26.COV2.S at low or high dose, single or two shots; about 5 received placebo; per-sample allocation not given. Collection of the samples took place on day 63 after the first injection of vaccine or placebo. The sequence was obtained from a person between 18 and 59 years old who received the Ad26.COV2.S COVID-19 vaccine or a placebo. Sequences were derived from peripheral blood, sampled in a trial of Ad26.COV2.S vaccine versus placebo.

DNA of the CDR3: TGTGCCAGCTCACCACTTAGCGGATCCTACAATGAGCAGTTCTTC. Amino acid sequence: CASSPLSGSYNEQFF. The chain has TRBV18 and TRBJ2-1, with a weak D call TRBD2 (6 bases). Per the germline V gene, CDR1 is KGHSH and CDR2 is LQKENI. The CDR3 has 15 residues. The ends were cut back, 1 base at V and 1 base at J, with 8 bases in the middle. Full variable domain (missing parts from reference TRBV18 and TRBJ2-1): NAGVMQNPRHLVRRRGQEARLRCSPMKGHSHVYWYRQLPEEGLKFMVYLQKENIIDESGMPKERFSAEFPKEGPSILRIQQVVRGDSAAYFCASSPLSGSYNEQFFGPGTRLTVL.